This TCR beta chain originates from a study of shared clonotypes between healthy human individuals. Study-wide results and limits: The genetic and exposure-history diversity represented was limited by few donors. The authors expected sequencing depth to affect clonotype sharing among donors.

In the source study's methods: ImmunoSEQ gave junction-only sequences without quality scores, so filtering differed. Data came from immunoSEQ multiplex PCR; TCRdb stores just in-frame clones and leaves some out. V and J calls and clone size are copied from that table; D and trimming were computed from the DNA. The sample shows about half a million clones, roughly 77% of them seen only once. V lost 6 bases, J lost 4 bases, and 9 bases stayed unmatched. Per the germline V gene, CDR1 is LNHDA and CDR2 is SQIVND (reference sequence). The CDR3 loop spans 15 amino acids. As concerns this clone: Its antigen is still unknown.

Material: PBMCs. The TCR originated in a woman aged 40 to 50 in good health. Some clones in this sample may be carry-over from other donors' samples. V and J are TRBV19 and TRBJ1-5; TRBD1 matches at 7 bases. This chain's CDR3 is CASSPGQDKNQPQHF. The CDR3 DNA sequence: TGTGCCAGTAGCCCCGGACAGGACAAAAATCAGCCCCAGCATTTT.